The next 28 T cell receptor beta chains were all read from a single sample in a study of T-cell reconstitution after alpha-beta-depleted transplantation in children (dated by TCRdb to 2016 to 2017). What this sample's treatment or condition label stands for: allogeneic hematopoietic cell transplantation with graft depleted of TCRalphabeta T cells and CD19 B cells. Library preparation was by PCR. Sequencing took place on an Illumina HiSeq 2500. TCR library preparation used molecular barcoding, with unique molecular identifiers applied to normalize quantification of the TCRbeta repertoire. TCRdb applied fastp at Q25 and MiXCR to the public reads, then kept only in-frame beta chains. Records with the same CDR3 protein are collapsed into one entry carrying the most frequent genes and DNA. The sample data list about 90,000 distinct CDR3 sequences, and around a sixth of these were observed just once. The ten largest clones add up to about 20% of the sample.

The sequences come from PBMCs, mostly from graft donor cells, collected 180 days after TCRalphabeta/CD19-depleted stem cell transplant. Receptors originate from a male patient under 10 years old who had a stem cell transplant for acute lymphoblastic leukemia, so the T cells may come from the graft donor.

As regards this clonotype: A much larger clone lies a single base off, so this may be a read error. J is TRBJ1-1 and V is TRBV11-2, with TRBD1 as a possible D gene (5 bases). Trimming took off 5 bases at V and 3 bases at J, with 10 bases between the two ends. Germline V gene sequence: CDR1 SGHAT, CDR2 FQNNGV. The CDR3 extends over 13 amino acids. The CDR3 region has the DNA TGTGCCAGCAGCACCGTGACAGACACTGAAGCTTTCTTT. Translating it yields CASSTVTDTEAFF.

This clonotype has at least ten counts. The J gene is TRBJ1-1, the V gene TRBV12-3 or TRBV12-4, with D uncertain. The V and J ends lost 3 bases and 5 bases respectively, with 4 bases between them. CDR3 length: 11 amino acids. The CDR3 spells CASSFATEAFF. The CDR3, as DNA: TGTGCCAGCAGTTTCGCAACTGAAGCTTTCTTT.

This clonotype has at least ten counts. The chain recombines TRBV6-2 or TRBV6-3 with TRBJ1-1, with D maybe TRBD1 (5 bases). Germline CDR1 reads MNHEY; CDR2 reads SVGEGT. CDR3 length equals 14 residues. Trimming took 4 bases from V and 0 from J, leaving 9 bases between them. The CDR3: CASSLGRMNTEAFF. DNA for the CDR3: TGTGCCAGCAGTTTGGGACGGATGAACACTGAAGCTTTCTTT.

This clonotype was counted many times. The J gene is TRBJ2-1, the V gene TRBV20-1; D is possibly TRBD2 (5 bases). Germline V gives CDR1 DFQATT, CDR2 SNEGSKA (reference sequence). The CDR3 consists of 18 residues. Trimming removed 2 bases from V and 0 bases from J, with 20 bases in between. The CDR3 DNA sequence: TGCAGTGCTAGATCGTCTGACTACCGGACCTCCTCCTACAATGAGCAGTTCTTC. Translating gives CSARSSDYRTSSYNEQFF.

This sequence joins TRBV5-1 and TRBJ2-2, with D possibly TRBD1 on 6 matching bases. Germline V gene lookup returns CDR1 SGHRS and CDR2 YFSETQ. Trimming took off 4 bases at V and 3 bases at J, with 13 bases between the two ends. The CDR3 totals 15 residues. The CDR3 reads CASSPLTGHTGELFF. The CDR3 DNA reads as TGCGCCAGCAGCCCTCTTACAGGGCACACCGGGGAGCTGTTTTTT.

Notes on this clonotype: Germline is not matched at one junction end, which may reflect a read error. The chain joins TRBV6-2 or TRBV6-3 to TRBJ2-4; 7 bases are shared with TRBD1. The CDR3 runs 17 residues. Germline V gives CDR1 MNHEY, CDR2 SVGEGT. Here the CDR3 reads CATSYEDRQLAKNIQYF. In nucleotides, the CDR3 is TGTGCCACCAGTTACGAGGACAGGCAGCTAGCCAAAAACATTCAGTACTTC.

The chain combines TRBV24-1 with TRBJ2-2; no firm D call. The CDR3 extends over 14 amino acids. CDR1 KGHDR and CDR2 SFDVKD come from the germline V gene. Trimming stripped 9 bases from V and 0 bases from J, with 10 bases between. The CDR3 DNA reads TGTGCCACCCTGGACCCAGCGAACACCGGGGAGCTGTTTTTT. As protein: CATLDPANTGELFF.

The V and J genes are TRBV7-8 and TRBJ2-5, with D tentatively TRBD1 (5 bases). Germline V gives CDR1 SGHVS, CDR2 FQNEAQ. The CDR3 covers 13 residues. V gave up 1 base and J gave up 5 bases, with 8 bases separating them. CDR3 in amino acids: CASSLVRAETQYF. The CDR3 nucleotides read TGTGCCAGCAGCTTAGTCAGGGCGGAGACCCAGTACTTC.

This clonotype was observed many times. This chain joins TRBV6-1 and TRBJ2-2; D might be TRBD2 (6 bases). V was trimmed by 8 bases and J by 4 bases, leaving 20 bases between them. Germline V gene sequence: CDR1 MNHNS, CDR2 SASEGT. CDR3 size: 16 residues. The CDR3 loop is CASGNRGTSFTGELFF. The CDR3, as DNA: TGTGCCAGCGGCAACCGCGGGACGTCTTTCACCGGGGAGCTGTTTTTT.

This clonotype was seen only a few times. The CDR3 sequence is CAWSVVGASNTIYF. DNA for the CDR3: TGTGCCTGGAGTGTAGTAGGGGCTTCTAACACCATATATTTT. The V call is TRBV30, the J call TRBJ1-3; D is perhaps TRBD1 (5 bases). V dropped 0 bases and J dropped 7 bases, with 13 bases sitting between them. Germline V CDR1 and CDR2: GTSNPN, SVGIG (reference sequence). This CDR3 has 14 amino acids.

This clonotype was detected only a few times. This sequence joins TRBV14 and TRBJ2-1; 15 nucleotides agree with TRBD2. CDR3 length: 19 residues. Germline CDR1 reads SGHDN; CDR2 reads FVKESK. J lost 4 bases, V lost 3 bases, and 10 bases had no gene match. The DNA for the CDR3 is TGTGCCAGCAGCCATGTTCTCGGACTAGCGGGGGGGATGTACAATGAGCAGTTCTTC. It translates to CASSHVLGLAGGMYNEQFF.

The genes are TRBV11-2 and TRBJ2-3, with D possibly TRBD1 on 6 matching bases. V gave up 0 bases and J gave up 7 bases, with 11 bases separating them. CDR1 is SGHAT and CDR2 is FQNNGV in the germline V gene. The CDR3 has 14 amino acids. In nucleotides, the CDR3 is TGTGCCAGCAGCTTAGATCCAGGGACAAATACGCAGTATTTT. Amino acids: CASSLDPGTNTQYF. Combining the CDR3 with reference TRBV11-2 and TRBJ2-3 gives the whole variable domain EAGVAQSPRYKIIEKRQSVAFWCNPISGHATLYWYQQILGQGPKLLIQFQNNGVVDDSQLPKDRFSAERLKGVDSTLKIQPAKLEDSAVYLCASSLDPGTNTQYFGPGTRLTVL.

This clonotype appeared many times. The chain combines TRBV27 with TRBJ2-5, with D possibly being TRBD1 (6 bases). The CDR3 sequence is 14 residues long. Trimming removed 5 bases at V and 0 bases at J, with 10 bases between. Germline V gene sequence: CDR1 MNHEY, CDR2 SMNVEV (reference sequence). This CDR3 is CASSPRDNQETQYF. Written as DNA, the CDR3 is TGTGCCAGCAGTCCAAGGGACAACCAAGAGACCCAGTACTTC.

This clonotype was seen a handful of times. The chain is built from TRBV10-3 and TRBJ2-6; D is ambiguous. The CDR3 is 15 residues long. In germline, CDR1 is ENHRY, CDR2 SYGVKD. V lost 1 base and J lost 2, with 6 bases in between. The DNA of the CDR3 is TGTGCCATCAGTGAGTTGGGGACTGGGGCCAACGTCCTGACTTTC. This encodes CAISELGTGANVLTF.

This chain uses TRBV5-1 with TRBJ1-2; the D gene is possibly TRBD1 (5 bases). Trimming took off 0 bases at V and 4 bases at J, with 16 bases between the two ends. The V gene's germline CDR1 is SGHRS and CDR2 YFSETQ. The CDR3 totals 16 residues. The CDR3 sequence: CASSLGYGAGSYGYTF. CDR3 nucleotide sequence: TGCGCCAGCAGCTTGGGATATGGGGCAGGCTCCTATGGCTACACCTTC.

J is TRBJ2-3 and V is TRBV27; 7 nucleotides agree with TRBD1. J gave up 5 bases and V 4 bases, and 9 bases lay outside the gene matches. Germline-derived CDR1 and CDR2 are MNHEY and SMNVEV (reference sequence). This CDR3 comprises 15 residues. The CDR3 DNA follows: TGTGCCAGCAGTTCGAGAATAGGGGGCATAGATACGCAGTATTTT. Amino acids: CASSSRIGGIDTQYF.

This rearrangement joins TRBV25-1 to TRBJ1-5; 7 bases are a match to TRBD1. The V gene end was trimmed by 6 bases and the J gene end by 3 bases; junction bases not matched to a gene: 8. The length of the CDR3 is 15 residues. Germline CDR1 is MGHDK and CDR2 is SYGVNS. The CDR3 DNA follows: TGTGCCAGCAGAAGCCCGGGACAGTACAATCAGCCCCAGCATTTT. It specifies CASRSPGQYNQPQHF.

This clonotype was seen only a few times. This chain connects TRBV18 to TRBJ2-7; possible D gene TRBD1, 5 bases. This CDR3 is built from 14 residues. Germline CDR1 KGHSH, CDR2 LQKENI. V lost 4 bases to trimming and J lost 0 bases, with 10 bases between them. This chain's CDR3 is CASSQGPSSYEQYF. The CDR3 DNA reads as TGTGCCAGCTCACAGGGGCCTAGCTCCTACGAGCAGTACTTC.

About this clonotype: The junction departs from germline at one end; a sequencing error may be responsible. The V and J genes are TRBV4-3 and TRBJ2-5, with D perhaps assigned TRBD1 or TRBD2 (5 bases each). The germline V gene encodes CDR1 LGHNA and CDR2 YSLEER. This CDR3 comprises 15 residues. The CDR3 loop is CASSSNGGDQETQHF. The CDR3 nucleotides are TGCGCCAGCAGCTCCAATGGGGGTGACCAAGAGACCCAGCACTTC.

This clonotype was seen at least ten times. The chain links TRBV9 to TRBJ2-2; weak D call: TRBD1 (5 bases). The V gene's germline CDR1 is SGDLS and CDR2 YYNGEE. The CDR3 loop spans 13 amino acids. Trimming removed 3 bases from V and 7 bases from J, with 10 bases in between. This chain's CDR3 is CASSEGVNGELFF. In nucleotides, the CDR3 is TGTGCCAGCAGCGAAGGGGTGAACGGGGAGCTGTTTTTT.

This clonotype was seen only a few times. V and J are TRBV19 and TRBJ1-3; D is uncertain. The CDR3 length is 12 residues. CDR1 and CDR2 from the germline V gene are LNHDA and SQIVND (reference sequence). V was cut by 8 bases and J by 0 bases, with 5 bases left in between. CDR3 sequence: CASLSSGNTIYF. CDR3 in DNA: TGTGCCAGTTTGAGCTCTGGAAACACCATATATTTT.

Concerning this clonotype itself: Since a much larger clone is just one base distant, this may be a read error. The J gene is TRBJ2-3, the V gene TRBV29-1, with D unresolved. Germline lookup yields CDR1 SQVTM and CDR2 ANQGSEA. This CDR3 region has 13 residues. CDR3 in DNA: TGCAGCACCGACACACCCAGCACAGATACGCTGTATTTT. This encodes CSTDTPSTDTLYF.

This rearrangement joins TRBV2 to TRBJ2-1; no definite D call. V was clipped by 6 bases and J by 13 bases, with 10 bases between them. CDR1 is SNHLY and CDR2 is FYNNEI in the germline V gene. There are 10 residues in the CDR3. CDR3 amino acids: CASRGIGQFF. The CDR3 DNA is TGTGCCAGCAGGGGGATCGGTCAGTTCTTC.

In DNA form, the CDR3 reads TGTGCCAGCAGTTTAAGATTAGGGGGTAGAATGAACACTGAAGCTTTCTTT. Its protein product is CASSLRLGGRMNTEAFF. The rearrangement joins TRBV12-3 or TRBV12-4 to TRBJ1-1; TRBD1 might be the D (6 bases). This CDR3 has 17 residues. Trimming shortened V by 2 bases and J by 0 bases, and 16 bases separated the two germline ends.

The chain combines TRBV7-9 with TRBJ2-7; 9 bases map to TRBD2. In germline, CDR1 is SEHNR, CDR2 FQNEAQ (reference sequence). CDR3 size: 17 residues. With V trimmed by 0 bases and J by 5 bases, 11 bases remained unmatched. Written as DNA, the CDR3 is TGTGCCAGCAGCTTAGCGGATCCTAGCGGGGTCCCCCACGAGCAGTACTTC. Protein sequence: CASSLADPSGVPHEQYF.

The rearrangement joins TRBV6-1 to TRBJ1-5; D might be TRBD1 (5 bases). CDR3 length: 14 amino acids. Germline V gene data show CDR1 as MNHNS and CDR2 as SASEGT. V lost 6 bases, J lost 5 bases, and 14 bases lay in between. Here the CDR3 DNA reads TGTGCCAGCAGCCTGGACATGGGAGATCAGCCCCAGCATTTT. Residues: CASSLDMGDQPQHF.

The chain has TRBV5-1 and TRBJ2-1, with 8 bases fitting TRBD1. CDR3 length: 15 residues. CDR1 SGHRS and CDR2 YFSETQ come from the germline V gene. Losses at the gene ends were 7 bases for V and 1 base for J; bases not matched to a gene: 7. CDR3 protein: CASRDRSISYNEQFF. Written as DNA, the CDR3 is TGCGCCAGCCGGGACAGGTCAATATCCTACAATGAGCAGTTCTTC.

The V call is TRBV9, the J call TRBJ1-1, with 10 bases aligning to TRBD1. Germline assignment: CDR1 SGDLS and CDR2 YYNGEE. With 4 bases clipped from V and 5 bases from J, the junction kept 17 bases outside the gene matches. There are 18 residues in the CDR3. CDR3 sequence (DNA): TGTGCCAGCAGCTTAACTCCGGGACAGGGGACCCTGAGGACTGAAGCTTTCTTT. Protein product: CASSLTPGQGTLRTEAFF.